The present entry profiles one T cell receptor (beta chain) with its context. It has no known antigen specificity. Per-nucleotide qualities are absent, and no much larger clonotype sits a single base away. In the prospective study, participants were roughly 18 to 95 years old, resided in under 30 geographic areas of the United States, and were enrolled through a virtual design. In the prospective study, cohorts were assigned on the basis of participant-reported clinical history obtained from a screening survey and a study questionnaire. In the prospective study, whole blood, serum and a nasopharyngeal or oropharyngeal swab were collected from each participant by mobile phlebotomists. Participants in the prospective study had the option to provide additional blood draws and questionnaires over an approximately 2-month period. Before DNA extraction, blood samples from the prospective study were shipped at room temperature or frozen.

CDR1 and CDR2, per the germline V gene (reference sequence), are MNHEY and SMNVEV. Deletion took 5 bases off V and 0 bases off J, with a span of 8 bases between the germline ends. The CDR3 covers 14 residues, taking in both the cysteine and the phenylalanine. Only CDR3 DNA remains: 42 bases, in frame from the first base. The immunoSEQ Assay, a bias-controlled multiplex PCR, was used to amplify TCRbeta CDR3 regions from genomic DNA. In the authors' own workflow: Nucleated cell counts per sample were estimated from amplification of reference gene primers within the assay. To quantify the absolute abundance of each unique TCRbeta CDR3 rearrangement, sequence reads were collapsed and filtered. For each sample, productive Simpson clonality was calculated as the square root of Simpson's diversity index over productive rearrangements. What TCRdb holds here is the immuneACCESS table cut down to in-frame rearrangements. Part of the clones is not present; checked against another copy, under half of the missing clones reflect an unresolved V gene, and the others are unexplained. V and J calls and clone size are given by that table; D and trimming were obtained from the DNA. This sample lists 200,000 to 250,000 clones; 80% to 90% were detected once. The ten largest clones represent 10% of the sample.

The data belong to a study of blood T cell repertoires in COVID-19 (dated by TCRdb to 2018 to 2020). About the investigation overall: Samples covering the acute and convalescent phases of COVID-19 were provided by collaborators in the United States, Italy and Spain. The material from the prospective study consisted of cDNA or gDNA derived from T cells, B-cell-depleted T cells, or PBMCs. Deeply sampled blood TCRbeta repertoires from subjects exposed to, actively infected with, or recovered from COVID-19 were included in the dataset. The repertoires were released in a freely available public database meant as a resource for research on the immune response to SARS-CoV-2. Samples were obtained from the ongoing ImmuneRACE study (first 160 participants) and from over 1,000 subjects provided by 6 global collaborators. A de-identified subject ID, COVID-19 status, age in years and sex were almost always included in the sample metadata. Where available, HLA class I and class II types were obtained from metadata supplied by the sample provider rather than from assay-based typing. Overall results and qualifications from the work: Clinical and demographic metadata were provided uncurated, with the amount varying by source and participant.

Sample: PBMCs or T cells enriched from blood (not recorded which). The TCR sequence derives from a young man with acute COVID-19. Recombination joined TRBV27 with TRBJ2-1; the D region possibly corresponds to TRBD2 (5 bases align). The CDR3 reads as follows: CASSKRSSYNEQFF. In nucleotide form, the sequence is TGTGCCAGCAGTAAGCGGAGCTCCTACAATGAGCAGTTCTTC.